The rows below give T cell receptor beta chains drawn from one sample of a study of T cell responses to AZD1222 COVID-19 vaccine. Sequencing was performed with immunoSEQ multiplex PCR; in TCRdb, only in-frame clones are kept and a portion is missing. The table records about 180,000 clones, around 90% of them present only once. Specimen: peripheral blood, collected on day 0 of AZD1222 vaccination. These receptors originate from an adult in good health. The conserved cysteine and the conserved F or W are not part of the CDR3 here. The order of the fields is V gene, CDR3 protein.

V: TRBV11-2
CDR3: ASSKSGGATDTQY

V: TRBV28
CDR3: ASISPGSTQY

V: TRBV3-1/TRBV3-2
CDR3: ASSQGQAGEETQY

V: TRBV18
CDR3: ASSDSMGLAGASTGELF

V: TRBV6-5
CDR3: ASSWTTRNEQF

V: TRBV2
CDR3: ASNMVAGGIQPQH

V: TRBV28
CDR3: ASSATGETGELF

V: TRBV5-1
CDR3: ASSLSGQWDEQY

V: TRBV5-4
CDR3: ASSLIQGDTEAF

V: TRBV7-7
CDR3: ASSIPQEYQETQY

V: TRBV11-2
CDR3: ASSWGRDVWETQY

V: TRBV10-3
CDR3: AISGDRTSSYEQY

V: TRBV4-1
CDR3: ASSQERLAGMNEQF

V: TRBV9
CDR3: ASSVVVGGGTEAF

V: TRBV5-8
CDR3: ASSDGWGSGANVLT

V: TRBV7-9
CDR3: ASSLKGPGNTIY

V: TRBV28
CDR3: ASSSLGYRDGNTIY

V: TRBV7-3
CDR3: ASSPRGQTSTDTQY

V: TRBV29-1
CDR3: SVEVEARGY

V: TRBV20-1
CDR3: SASTMQEMNTEAF

V: TRBV19
CDR3: ASRDNRAPFEYGYT

V: TRBV7-9
CDR3: ASSLAWGSVRATSYEQY

V: TRBV27
CDR3: ASSIMQGDGELF

V: TRBV19
CDR3: ASSIIPGLRPGANVLT

V: TRBV6-2/TRBV6-3
CDR3: ASSYGLYGYT

V: TRBV6-2/TRBV6-3
CDR3: ASSARPKSPSGGERETQY

V: TRBV10-2
CDR3: ASSDSYFRLDYEQY

V: TRBV5-1
CDR3: ASSSQSQGYEQY

V: TRBV30
CDR3: ARPPGLVFSYNEQF

V: TRBV10-3
CDR3: AISESGQGYTNYGYT

V: TRBV6-6
CDR3: ASSLRSGGTELSGNTIY

V: TRBV12-2
CDR3: ASRDRTGWTGGGESNQPQH

V: TRBV27
CDR3: ASSLGPASGNTIY

V: TRBV27
CDR3: ASSSPGTGANVLT

V: TRBV2
CDR3: ASSDTSGRADEQY

V: TRBV28
CDR3: ASSPTGTGAGANVLT

V: TRBV19
CDR3: ASSIRTSGADTQY

V: TRBV5-1
CDR3: ASSLSANTGELF

V: TRBV15
CDR3: ATSRAPGSNSPLH

V: TRBV28
CDR3: GVPQDTGELF

V: TRBV4-2
CDR3: ASSQEGLGSSYEQY

V: TRBV6-2/TRBV6-3
CDR3: ASSYGGPSYSPLH

V: TRBV19
CDR3: ASSIVPGANTGELF

V: TRBV6-2/TRBV6-3
CDR3: ASSSHRGRGYGYT

V: TRBV6-5
CDR3: ATLGRLYGYT

V: TRBV23-1
CDR3: ASSRARDRRQPLH

V: TRBV5-6
CDR3: ASSLWTEAF

V: TRBV4-2
CDR3: ASSQDPRGNEQF